Included here is one T cell receptor (beta chain) sequence, with context. Its target is unknown. Germline CDR1 reads LGHNA; CDR2 reads YNFKEQ. The V end was cut by 2 bases, the J end by 4 bases, with 21 bases between. The CDR3 sequence is 18 residues long. The donors, healthy adults who were HIV-negative, had experienced no recent acute infections or vaccinations. This record comes from a study of shared clonotypes between healthy human individuals. Study observations and caveats: Clonotype sharing across a few donors was observed for 4% to 6.5% of naive CD4 clonotypes. The genetic and exposure-history diversity represented was limited by few donors. Estimated richness values were generally larger in naive subsets than in memory subsets.

Generated by immunoSEQ multiplex PCR, the TCRdb table keeps only in-frame clones and is missing some. The table shows approximately 620,000 clones, with more than 95% occurring only once. This receptor was obtained from a woman in her 30s in good health. Sequenced input: naive CD4+ T cells sorted from blood. This sample's subset: CD45RA+ positively selected. J is TRBJ1-3 and V is TRBV4-2, with D perhaps matching TRBD1 (6 bases). The DNA of the CDR3 is TGTGCCAGCAGCCAACGAGGGGGATTGCTACTTTCAGGAAACACCATATATTTT. Translating gives CASSQRGGLLLSGNTIYF.